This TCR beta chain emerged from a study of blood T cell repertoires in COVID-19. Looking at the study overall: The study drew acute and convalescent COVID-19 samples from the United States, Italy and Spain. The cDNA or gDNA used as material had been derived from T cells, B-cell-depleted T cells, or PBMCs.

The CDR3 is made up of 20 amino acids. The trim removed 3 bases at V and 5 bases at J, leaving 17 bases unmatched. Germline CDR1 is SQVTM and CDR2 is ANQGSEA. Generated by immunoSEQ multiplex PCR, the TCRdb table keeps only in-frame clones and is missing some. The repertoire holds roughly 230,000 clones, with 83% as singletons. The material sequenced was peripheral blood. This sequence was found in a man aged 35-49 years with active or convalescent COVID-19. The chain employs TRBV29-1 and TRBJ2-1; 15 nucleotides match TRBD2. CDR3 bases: TGCAGCGTTGATGAGGTATGGACTAGCGGGAGGGTCCCAAAACACAATGAGCAGTTCTTC. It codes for CSVDEVWTSGRVPKHNEQFF.